Below, 27 T cell receptor beta chains from the same sample are listed, as sequenced in a study of shared clonotypes between healthy human individuals. The repertoire was sequenced with immunoSEQ multiplex PCR; TCRdb's copy has only in-frame clones and lacks some. The table has around 2,000,000 clones, approximately 94% seen once; the top ten hold 0.85% to 1.2%. Naive-designated CD8 cells lacked CD45RO, were positively enriched for CCR7, and omitted terminally differentiated effector memory CD45RA+ cells. Sequenced input: naive CD8+ T cells sorted from blood. Source of these receptors: a man aged 18 to 29 in good health.

This rearrangement joins TRBV4-3 to TRBJ1-3; no reliable D call. The V gene lost 1 base and the J gene lost 0 bases, with 7 bases spanning the gap. Per the germline V gene, CDR1 is LGHNA and CDR2 is YSLEER. CDR3 length: 15 amino acids. The CDR3 reads CASSQGGFSGNTIYF. The CDR3 coding sequence is TGCGCCAGCAGCCAAGGAGGGTTCTCTGGAAACACCATATATTTT.

The chain uses TRBV30 and TRBJ1-2; D call uncertain. The CDR3 covers 10 residues. Trimming took 8 bases from V and 8 from J, leaving 12 bases between them. Per germline, CDR1 GTSNPN and CDR2 SVGIG (reference sequence). Written as DNA, the CDR3 is TGTGCCGCCCGGTACGGCGGCTACACCTTC. It translates to CAARYGGYTF.

V gene TRBV14 combines with J gene TRBJ2-5, with D uncertain. Trimming shortened V by 4 bases and J by 7 bases, and 19 bases separated the two germline ends. Germline values: CDR1 SGHDN, CDR2 FVKESK. The CDR3 consists of 15 residues. CDR3 sequence reads: CASSLYSYGTGTQYF. CDR3 DNA: TGTGCCAGCAGCCTTTACTCTTATGGTACGGGGACCCAGTACTTC.

This clone was found a few times. The gene calls are TRBV22-1 and TRBJ1-2. TRBV22-1 constitutes a pseudogene. The CDR3 covers 14 residues. The CDR3 DNA reads as TGTCCTGGGACCTCGTGGAGGGTTGATGGAGGCTACACCTTC. Residues: CPGTSWRVDGGYTF.

The chain employs TRBV5-1 and TRBJ2-7, with D hard to call. The CDR3 has 14 residues. Germline V gene sequence: CDR1 SGHRS, CDR2 YFSETQ. Trimming took 0 bases from V and 3 from J, leaving 10 bases between them. CDR3 in amino acids: CASSLDGWSYEQYF. The DNA of the CDR3 is TGCGCCAGCAGCTTGGATGGCTGGAGCTACGAGCAGTACTTC.

For this clone: Different DNA sequences within this sample yield the same CDR3. The J gene is TRBJ2-7, the V gene TRBV6-5; the D gene is possibly TRBD1 (5 bases). This CDR3 is built from 13 residues. Between the trimmed V and J ends, which lost 2 bases and 3 bases, there was a span of 8 bases. Per the germline V gene, CDR1 is MNHEY and CDR2 is SVGAGI. The CDR3 coding sequence is TGTGCCAGCAGTTACGGGGCTGGCTACGAGCAGTACTTC. This gives the protein CASSYGAGYEQYF.

This clone was detected only once. V and J are TRBV27 and TRBJ2-3, with D possibly being TRBD1 (6 bases). Deletions cut 7 bases from V and 2 bases from J, with 10 bases between. The CDR3 has 13 residues. The germline CDR1 and CDR2 sequences are MNHEY and SMNVEV (reference sequence). CDR3 sequence: CASKLGATDTQYF. DNA of the CDR3: TGTGCCAGCAAATTGGGGGCCACAGATACGCAGTATTTT.

The chain is built from TRBV6-6 and TRBJ2-1, with 7 bases identical to TRBD2. V lost 0 bases and J lost 2; bases outside the gene matches: 4. There are 16 residues in the CDR3. The germline V gene encodes CDR1 MNHNY and CDR2 SVGAGI (reference sequence). The CDR3 DNA is TGTGCCAGCAGTTACTCGGCTAGCGGAACCTACAATGAGCAGTTCTTC. Protein sequence: CASSYSASGTYNEQFF.

This chain links TRBV7-6 with TRBJ2-7, with a possible D match to TRBD1 (6 bases). Per the germline V gene, CDR1 is SGHVS and CDR2 is FNYEAQ. The CDR3 runs to 15 residues. V was pared by 5 bases and J by 3 bases, with 17 bases between. CDR3 sequence: CASSPETGLGYEQYF. The CDR3 DNA follows: TGTGCCAGCAGCCCCGAAACAGGGTTAGGCTACGAGCAGTACTTC.

CDR3 residues: CASSFMAGDLNNEQFF. As DNA, the CDR3 is TGTGCCAGCAGTTTTATGGCGGGGGACCTAAACAATGAGCAGTTCTTC. The chain has TRBV28 and TRBJ2-1; 7 bases align to TRBD2. Germline CDR1 MDHEN, CDR2 SYDVKM. V gave up 3 bases and J gave up 5 bases; unmatched junction bases: 10. The CDR3 is 16 residues long.

As concerns this clone: In the same sample, other DNA sequences code for this CDR3. The chain uses TRBV4-3 and TRBJ2-7; 7 bases map to TRBD2. The CDR3 covers 14 residues. Germline CDR1 reads LGHNA; CDR2 reads YSLEER. V lost 1 base and J lost 3; bases outside the gene matches: 3. CDR3 in DNA: TGCGCCAGCAGCCAAGGGGCTAGCGGCTACGAGCAGTACTTC. Translated, it gives CASSQGASGYEQYF.

This chain joins TRBV5-6 and TRBJ2-7; 9 bases are shared with TRBD2. The length of the CDR3 is 16 residues. Germline values: CDR1 SGHDT, CDR2 YYEEEE. V was clipped by 2 bases and J by 4 bases; unmatched bases: 10. CDR3 sequence reads: CASSFDPGLAAYEQYF. CDR3 nucleotide sequence: TGTGCCAGCAGCTTCGACCCGGGACTAGCAGCGTACGAGCAGTACTTC.

This clone was detected once. The chain links TRBV10-3 to TRBJ2-5; TRBD1 agrees at 7 bases. Losses at the gene ends were 5 bases for V and 2 bases for J; bases not matched to a gene: 14. CDR1 ENHRY and CDR2 SYGVKD come from the germline V gene. CDR3 length: 17 residues. The CDR3 DNA follows: TGTGCCATCAGTCCTTCCTCAGGGGGTCTTGGGCAAGAGACCCAGTACTTC. Translating gives CAISPSSGGLGQETQYF.

The chain links TRBV6-5 to TRBJ1-1, with D maybe TRBD1 (6 bases). The CDR3 consists of 14 residues. V was pared by 4 bases and J by 6 bases, with 15 bases between. Germline CDR1 reads MNHEY; CDR2 reads SVGAGI. The CDR3 coding sequence is TGTGCCAGCAGTTTCGGACTCGGACAGCCTGAAGCTTTCTTT. Translated: CASSFGLGQPEAFF.

V usage is TRBV7-7 and J usage is TRBJ2-1; D could derive from TRBD1 or TRBD2 (5 bases each). CDR1 and CDR2 (germline): SSHAT, FNYEAQ (reference sequence). The CDR3 has 15 residues. CDR3 sequence reads: CASSRGAGPEVEQFF. In DNA form, the CDR3 reads TGTGCTAGCTCGCGTGGGGCGGGTCCGGAGGTTGAGCAGTTCTTC.

This clone was recorded once. This rearrangement joins TRBV4-3 to TRBJ2-7; the D gene is possibly TRBD1 (6 bases). V shed 2 bases and J shed 4 bases, with 30 bases lying between them. Germline CDR1 and CDR2: LGHNA and YSLEER. The CDR3 runs 20 residues. CDR3 DNA sequence: TGCGCCAGCAGCCAACAAACGCCCCTAGATCTGGGACATTCCGTTTACGAGCAGTACTTC. This encodes CASSQQTPLDLGHSVYEQYF.

This chain connects TRBV6-1 to TRBJ2-7; D call uncertain. The germline V gene has CDR1 MNHNS and CDR2 SASEGT. V was trimmed by 8 bases and J by 3 bases, leaving 8 bases between them. The CDR3 runs to 11 residues. Written as DNA, the CDR3 is TGTGCCAGCGAGAAGGGCTACGAGCAGTACTTC. The encoded protein is CASEKGYEQYF.

V is TRBV6-1 and J is TRBJ2-7; D remains ambiguous. Per the germline V gene, CDR1 is MNHNS and CDR2 is SASEGT. Trimming shortened V by 2 bases and J by 2 bases, and 25 bases separated the two germline ends. The CDR3 is 19 amino acids. The CDR3 reads CASSEPSRPTALETYEQYF. CDR3 DNA sequence: TGTGCCAGCAGTGAACCATCGCGCCCTACTGCACTGGAAACCTACGAGCAGTACTTC.

The rearrangement joins TRBV7-9 to TRBJ2-1; D is unclear. This CDR3 is 15 amino acids long. Germline values: CDR1 SEHNR, CDR2 FQNEAQ (reference sequence). Deletions cut 1 base from V and 2 bases from J, with 9 bases between. CDR3 residues: CASSLDRAPYNEQFF. The DNA of the CDR3 is TGTGCCAGCAGCTTAGATCGAGCACCCTACAATGAGCAGTTCTTC.

The sample holds one count of this clone. The V and J genes are TRBV27 and TRBJ2-7; D is ambiguous. Germline assignment: CDR1 MNHEY and CDR2 SMNVEV (reference sequence). CDR3 size: 13 residues. V was trimmed by 5 bases and J by 5 bases, leaving 13 bases between them. In DNA, the CDR3 is TGTGCCAGCAGTCCCCCAGGTGGACACGAGCAGTACTTC. It specifies CASSPPGGHEQYF.

The J gene is TRBJ2-7, the V gene TRBV6-1; no firm D call. Germline CDR1 reads MNHNS; CDR2 reads SASEGT. CDR3 length: 13 amino acids. The V and J ends lost 1 base and 2 bases respectively, with 6 bases between them. The CDR3 region is CASSEEITYEQYF. CDR3 DNA sequence: TGTGCCAGCAGTGAAGAAATTACCTACGAGCAGTACTTC.

A note on this clone: Other DNA sequences in the same sample also yield this CDR3. The J gene is TRBJ2-1, the V gene TRBV7-2; 8 positions match TRBD2. V shed 3 bases, J shed 0 bases, and the junction held 1 base outside the gene matches. CDR3 size: 15 residues. Looked up from germline, CDR1 is SGHTA and CDR2 is FQGNSA. The CDR3 DNA reads TGTGCCAGCAGCTTCGCGGGGGGCTCCTACAATGAGCAGTTCTTC. This translates into CASSFAGGSYNEQFF.

The gene calls are TRBV7-8 and TRBJ2-5; TRBD1 matches 7 bases. Germline values: CDR1 SGHVS, CDR2 FQNEAQ. Losses at the gene ends were 3 bases for V and 3 bases for J; bases not matched to a gene: 7. The CDR3 has 15 residues. The CDR3 region is CASSLWTGLEETQYF. The CDR3 DNA reads TGTGCCAGCAGCTTGTGGACAGGCCTTGAAGAGACCCAGTACTTC.

The chain is built from TRBV10-3 and TRBJ2-2; perhaps D is TRBD1 or TRBD2 (5 bases each). The CDR3 contains 16 residues. V was trimmed by 4 bases and J by 2 bases, leaving 14 bases between them. CDR1 and CDR2 from the germline V gene are ENHRY and SYGVKD. CDR3 protein: CAISGTSAVNTGELFF. The DNA of the CDR3 is TGTGCCATCAGTGGGACATCAGCGGTTAACACCGGGGAGCTGTTTTTT.

The chain has TRBV7-9 and TRBJ1-3; 9 nucleotides agree with TRBD1. Per germline, CDR1 SEHNR and CDR2 FQNEAQ (reference sequence). V lost 4 bases to trimming and J lost 4 bases; unmatched junction nucleotides: 14. This CDR3 spans 18 amino acids. CDR3 DNA: TGTGCCAGCAGCTCGCCTGGGGACAGGGACCAACAAGGAAACACCATATATTTT. Translation gives CASSSPGDRDQQGNTIYF.

The chain joins TRBV7-9 to TRBJ2-7; TRBD1 aligns across 7 bases. Trimming took 5 bases from V and 2 from J; bases not matched to a gene: 9. The germline gives CDR1 SEHNR, CDR2 FQNEAQ (reference sequence). The CDR3 is 15 amino acids. The DNA of the CDR3 is TGTGCCAGCAGCCGGTCGACAGGGCCTCCCTACGAGCAGTACTTC. The encoded protein is CASSRSTGPPYEQYF.

On this clone: Other nucleotide sequences from this sample produce the same CDR3. The chain has TRBV7-8 and TRBJ2-1, with 15 bases that match TRBD2. Germline trimming cut 5 bases from V and 4 bases from J; bases unmatched to any gene: 6. This CDR3 region has 17 residues. Germline V gene sequence: CDR1 SGHVS, CDR2 FQNEAQ. CDR3 in amino acids: CASSPGLAGGPYNEQFF. In DNA form, the CDR3 reads TGTGCCAGCAGCCCGGGACTAGCGGGAGGCCCATACAATGAGCAGTTCTTC.